The TCR beta chain under discussion was sequenced for a study of blood T cell repertoires in COVID-19. Per germline, CDR1 SEHNR and CDR2 FQNEAQ (reference sequence). This CDR3 is 15 amino acids long. Trimming left V 1 base short and J 3 bases short, with 12 bases between. This clone appeared a single time. Profiling relied on immunoSEQ multiplex PCR, and the TCRdb table lists in-frame clones only, not all of them. The sample yields more than 200,000 clones, almost 90% seen once. The V gene is TRBV7-9, the J gene TRBJ1-2; possible D gene TRBD1, 6 bases. The sequencing sample was made of peripheral blood. This receptor was obtained from an elderly man with acute or convalescent COVID-19. CDR3 DNA sequence: TGTGCCAGCAGCTTAGACGGGGGGCCAGACTATGGCTACACCTTC. Protein product: CASSLDGGPDYGYTF.